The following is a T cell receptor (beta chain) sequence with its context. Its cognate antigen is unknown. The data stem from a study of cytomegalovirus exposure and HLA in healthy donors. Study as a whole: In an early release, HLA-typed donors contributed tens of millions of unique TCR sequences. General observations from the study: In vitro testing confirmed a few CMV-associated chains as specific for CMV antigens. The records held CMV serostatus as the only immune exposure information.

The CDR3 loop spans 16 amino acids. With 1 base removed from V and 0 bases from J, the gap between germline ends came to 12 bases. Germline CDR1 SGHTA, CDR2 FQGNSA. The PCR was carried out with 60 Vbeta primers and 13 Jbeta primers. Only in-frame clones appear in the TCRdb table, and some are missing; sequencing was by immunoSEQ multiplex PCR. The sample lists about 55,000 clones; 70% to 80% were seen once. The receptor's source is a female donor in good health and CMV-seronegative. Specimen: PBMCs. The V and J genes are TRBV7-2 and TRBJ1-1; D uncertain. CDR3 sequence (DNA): TGTGCCAGCAGCTTAGAAAGCGGCCGGATGAACACTGAAGCTTTCTTT. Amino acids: CASSLESGRMNTEAFF. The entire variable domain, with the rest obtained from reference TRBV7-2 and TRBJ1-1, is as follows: GAGVSQSPSNKVTEKGKDVELRCDPISGHTALYWYRQSLGQGLEFLIYFQGNSAPDKSGLPSDRFSAERTGGSVSTLTIQRTQQEDSAVYLCASSLESGRMNTEAFFGQGTRLTVV.